This TCR beta chain was sequenced during a study of T cells after yellow fever vaccination. General study results and limits: The secondary response was weaker, and its peak arrived faster, on day 5 versus 15. Among primary-vaccination clones, most reappeared after the booster, at just under 98% for CD4 and approximately 88% for CD8.

Trimming removed 0 bases at V and 5 bases at J, with 7 bases between. Germline values: CDR1 LGHNA, CDR2 YNFKEQ. The CDR3 has 13 amino acids. TCRdb used MiXCR to reprocess the 5' RACE reads, holding one entry per CDR3 protein. The sample has approximately 140,000 distinct CDR3 sequences; less than 9.5% are singletons. This clonotype was found many times. Its antigen is unidentified. This clonotype originated in a man younger than 45 who received the YFV17D yellow fever vaccine. The gene calls are TRBV4-2 and TRBJ2-5; no clear D. The starting material was CD4+ T cells sorted from PBMCs, obtained 5 days after the yellow fever booster vaccination. CDR3 region: CASSQENRETQYF. The CDR3 nucleotides read TGTGCCAGCAGCCAAGAGAACCGGGAGACCCAGTACTTC.